This T cell receptor (beta chain) was sequenced during a study of cytomegalovirus exposure and HLA in healthy donors. Background on the study: It was reported in a later analysis that the same platform had been used for the 120 validation repertoires as for the approximately 670 first-cohort repertoires.

The validation cohort, a group of around 130 subjects, included the donors and was separate from the approximately 670-subject first cohort. Concerning this clone: Its cognate antigen is unknown.

Study-wide findings and caveats: Among TCR beta chains, those listed as cytomegalovirus-associated numbered some 160.

The CDR3 totals 13 residues. V lost 5 bases to trimming and J lost 2 bases; unmatched junction nucleotides: 3. The germline V gene encodes CDR1 SEHNR and CDR2 FQNEAQ (reference sequence). Method: immunoSEQ multiplex PCR; TCRdb's copy keeps in-frame clones and lacks some. The sample shows about 250,000 clones, roughly 87% of them seen only once. Input material: PBMCs. The chain links TRBV7-9 to TRBJ2-7; 7 bases line up with TRBD1. This TCR was recovered from a man between 18 and 35 years old in good health and CMV-seropositive. The CDR3 sequence: CASSRDRTYEQYF. The CDR3 region has the DNA TGTGCCAGCAGCCGGGACAGAACCTACGAGCAGTACTTC.